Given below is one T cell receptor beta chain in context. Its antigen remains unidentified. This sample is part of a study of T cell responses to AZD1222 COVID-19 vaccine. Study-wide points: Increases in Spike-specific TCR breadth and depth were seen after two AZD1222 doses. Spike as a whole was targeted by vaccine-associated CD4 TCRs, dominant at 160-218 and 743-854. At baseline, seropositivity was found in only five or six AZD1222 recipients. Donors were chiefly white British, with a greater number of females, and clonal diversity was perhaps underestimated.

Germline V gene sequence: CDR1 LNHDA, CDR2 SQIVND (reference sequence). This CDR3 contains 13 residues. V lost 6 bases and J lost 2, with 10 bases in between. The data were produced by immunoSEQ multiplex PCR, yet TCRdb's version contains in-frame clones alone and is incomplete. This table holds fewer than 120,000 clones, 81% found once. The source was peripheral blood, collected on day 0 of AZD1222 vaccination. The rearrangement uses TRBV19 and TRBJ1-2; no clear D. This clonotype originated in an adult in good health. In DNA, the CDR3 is TGTGCCAGTAGCCCCTTGGTCAACTATGGCTACACCTTC. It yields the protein CASSPLVNYGYTF.